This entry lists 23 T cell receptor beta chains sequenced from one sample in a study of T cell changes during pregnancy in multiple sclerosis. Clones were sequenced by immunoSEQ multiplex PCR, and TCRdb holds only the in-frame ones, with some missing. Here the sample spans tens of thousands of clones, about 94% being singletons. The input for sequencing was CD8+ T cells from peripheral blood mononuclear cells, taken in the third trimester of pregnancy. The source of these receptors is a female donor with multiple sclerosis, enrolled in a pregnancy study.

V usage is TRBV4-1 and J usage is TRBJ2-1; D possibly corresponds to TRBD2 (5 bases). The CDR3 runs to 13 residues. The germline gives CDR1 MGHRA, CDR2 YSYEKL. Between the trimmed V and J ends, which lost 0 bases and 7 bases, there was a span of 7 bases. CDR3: CASSQERGNEQFF. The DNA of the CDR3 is TGCGCCAGCAGCCAAGAAAGAGGGAATGAGCAGTTCTTC.

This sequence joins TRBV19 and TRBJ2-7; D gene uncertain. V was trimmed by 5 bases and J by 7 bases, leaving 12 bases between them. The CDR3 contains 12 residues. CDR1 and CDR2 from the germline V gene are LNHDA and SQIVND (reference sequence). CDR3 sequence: CASSDPSREQYF. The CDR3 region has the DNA TGTGCCAGTAGTGACCCCTCTAGAGAGCAGTACTTC. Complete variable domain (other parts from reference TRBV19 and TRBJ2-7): DGGITQSPKYLFRKEGQNVTLSCEQNLNHDAMYWYRQDPGQGLRLIYYSQIVNDFQKGDIAEGYSVSREKKESFPLTVTSAQKNPTAFYLCASSDPSREQYFGPGTRLTVT.

The CDR3 protein is CASSDGQGPFLNQPQHF. CDR3 nucleotide sequence: TGTGCCAGCAGTGACGGGCAGGGGCCCTTCTTAAATCAGCCCCAGCATTTT. V usage is TRBV6-4 and J usage is TRBJ1-5; D perhaps matches TRBD1 (6 bases). The germline CDR1 and CDR2 sequences are MRHNA and SNTAGT. V was cut by 2 bases and J by 4 bases, with 18 bases left in between. This CDR3 has 17 residues.

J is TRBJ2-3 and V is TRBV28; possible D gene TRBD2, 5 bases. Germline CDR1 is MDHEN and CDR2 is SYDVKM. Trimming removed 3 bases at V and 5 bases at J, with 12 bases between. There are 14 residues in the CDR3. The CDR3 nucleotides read TGTGCCAGCAGTTTCGGGCGGGTCGGAGATACGCAGTATTTT. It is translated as CASSFGRVGDTQYF.

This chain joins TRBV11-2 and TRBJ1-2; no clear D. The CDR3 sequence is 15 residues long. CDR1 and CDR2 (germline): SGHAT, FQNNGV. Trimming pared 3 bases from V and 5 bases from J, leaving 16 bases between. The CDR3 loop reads CASSFSQTNTYGYTF. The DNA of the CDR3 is TGTGCCAGCAGCTTCTCTCAGACAAATACTTATGGCTACACCTTC.

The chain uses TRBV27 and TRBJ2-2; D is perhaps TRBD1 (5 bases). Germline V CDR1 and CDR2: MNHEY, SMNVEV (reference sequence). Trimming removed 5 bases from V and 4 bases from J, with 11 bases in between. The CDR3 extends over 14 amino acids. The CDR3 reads CASSPRTPTGELFF. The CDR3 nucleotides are TGTGCCAGCAGTCCGAGGACACCCACCGGGGAGCTGTTTTTT.

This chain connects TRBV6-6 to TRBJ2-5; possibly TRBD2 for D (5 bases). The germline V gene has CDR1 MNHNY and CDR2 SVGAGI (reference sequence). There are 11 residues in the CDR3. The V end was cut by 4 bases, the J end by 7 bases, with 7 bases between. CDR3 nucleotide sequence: TGTGCCAGCAGTTCCGAGGGGACCCAGTACTTC. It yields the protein CASSSEGTQYF.

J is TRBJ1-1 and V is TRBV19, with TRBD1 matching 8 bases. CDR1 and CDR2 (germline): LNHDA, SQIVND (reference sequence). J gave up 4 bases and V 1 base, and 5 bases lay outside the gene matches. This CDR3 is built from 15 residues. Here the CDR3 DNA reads TGTGCCAGTAGTATAGGTACAGGGGGGTTCACTGAAGCTTTCTTT. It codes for CASSIGTGGFTEAFF.

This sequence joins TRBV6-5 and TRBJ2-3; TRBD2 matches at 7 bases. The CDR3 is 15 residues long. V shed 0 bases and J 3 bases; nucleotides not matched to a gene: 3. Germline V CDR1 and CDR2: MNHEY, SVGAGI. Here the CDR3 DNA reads TGTGCCAGCAGTTACTCGGCGGGAGCGACAGATACGCAGTATTTT. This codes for CASSYSAGATDTQYF.

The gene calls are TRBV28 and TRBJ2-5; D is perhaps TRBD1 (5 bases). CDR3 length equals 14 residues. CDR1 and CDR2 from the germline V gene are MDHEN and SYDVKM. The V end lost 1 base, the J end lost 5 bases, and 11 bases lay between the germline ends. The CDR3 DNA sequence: TGTGCCAGCAGTTTATCGTCAGGGCTGGAGACCCAGTACTTC. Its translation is CASSLSSGLETQYF.

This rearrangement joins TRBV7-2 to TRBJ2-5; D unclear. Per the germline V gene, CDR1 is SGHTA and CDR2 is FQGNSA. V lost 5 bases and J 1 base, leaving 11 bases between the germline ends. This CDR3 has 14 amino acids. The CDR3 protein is CASSPLFGQETQYF. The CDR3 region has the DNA TGTGCCAGCAGCCCCCTTTTCGGCCAAGAGACCCAGTACTTC.

The CDR3 protein is CASSPGTSGIHYEQYF. CDR3 DNA: TGTGCCAGCAGCCCCGGGACTAGCGGGATCCACTACGAGCAGTACTTC. This sequence joins TRBV7-9 and TRBJ2-7, with TRBD2 identical over 13 bases. J lost 3 bases, V lost 5 bases, and 7 bases had no gene match. Germline CDR1 SEHNR, CDR2 FQNEAQ (reference sequence). The CDR3 runs to 16 residues.

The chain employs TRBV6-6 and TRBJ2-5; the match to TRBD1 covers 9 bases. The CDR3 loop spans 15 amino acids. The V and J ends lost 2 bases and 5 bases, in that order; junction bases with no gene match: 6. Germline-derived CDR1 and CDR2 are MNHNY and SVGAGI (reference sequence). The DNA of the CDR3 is TGTGCCAGCAGTTACGGGACAGGGTTTGGGGAGACCCAGTACTTC. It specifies CASSYGTGFGETQYF.

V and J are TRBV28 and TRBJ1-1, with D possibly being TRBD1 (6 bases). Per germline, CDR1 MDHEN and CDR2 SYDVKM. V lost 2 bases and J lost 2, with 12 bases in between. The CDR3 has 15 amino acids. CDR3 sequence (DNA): TGTGCCAGCAGTTTAATCGGGGGGGGCAACACTGAAGCTTTCTTT. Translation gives CASSLIGGGNTEAFF.

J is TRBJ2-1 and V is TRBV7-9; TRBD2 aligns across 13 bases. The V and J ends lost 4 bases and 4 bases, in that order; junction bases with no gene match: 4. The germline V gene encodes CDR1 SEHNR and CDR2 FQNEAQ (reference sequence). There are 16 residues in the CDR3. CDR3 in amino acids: CASSSGLAGAYNEQFF. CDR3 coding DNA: TGTGCCAGCAGCTCAGGACTAGCGGGAGCTTACAATGAGCAGTTCTTC.

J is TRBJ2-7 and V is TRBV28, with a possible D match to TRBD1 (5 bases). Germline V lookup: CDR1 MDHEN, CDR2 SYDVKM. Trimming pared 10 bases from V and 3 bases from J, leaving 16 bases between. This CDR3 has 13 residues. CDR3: CATTKGDDYEQYF. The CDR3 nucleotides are TGTGCCACAACGAAAGGGGATGACTACGAGCAGTACTTC.

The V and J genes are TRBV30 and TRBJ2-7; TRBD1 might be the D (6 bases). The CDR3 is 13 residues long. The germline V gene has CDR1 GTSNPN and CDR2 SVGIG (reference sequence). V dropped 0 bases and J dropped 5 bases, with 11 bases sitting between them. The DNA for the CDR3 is TGTGCCTGGAGTGTCTTGGGGGCGGACGAGCAGTACTTC. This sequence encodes CAWSVLGADEQYF.

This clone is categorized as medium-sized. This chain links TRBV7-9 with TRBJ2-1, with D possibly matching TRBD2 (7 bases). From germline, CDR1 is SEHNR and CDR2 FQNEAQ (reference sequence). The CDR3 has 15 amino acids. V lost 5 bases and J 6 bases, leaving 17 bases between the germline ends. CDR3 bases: TGTGCCAGCAGCCCCGCTGTGGGAGGGGGCAATGAGCAGTTCTTC. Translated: CASSPAVGGGNEQFF.

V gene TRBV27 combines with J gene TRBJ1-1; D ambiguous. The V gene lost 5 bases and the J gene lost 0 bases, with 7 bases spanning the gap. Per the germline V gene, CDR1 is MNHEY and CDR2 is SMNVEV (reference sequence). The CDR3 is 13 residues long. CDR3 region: CASSRRLNTEAFF. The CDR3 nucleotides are TGTGCCAGCAGTCGGAGATTGAACACTGAAGCTTTCTTT.

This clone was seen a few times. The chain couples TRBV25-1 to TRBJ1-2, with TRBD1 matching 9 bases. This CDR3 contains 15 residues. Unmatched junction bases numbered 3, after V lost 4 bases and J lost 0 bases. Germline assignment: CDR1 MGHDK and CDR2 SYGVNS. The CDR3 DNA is TGTGCCAGCAGTGTTCGGACAGGGGCTAACTATGGCTACACCTTC. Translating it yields CASSVRTGANYGYTF.

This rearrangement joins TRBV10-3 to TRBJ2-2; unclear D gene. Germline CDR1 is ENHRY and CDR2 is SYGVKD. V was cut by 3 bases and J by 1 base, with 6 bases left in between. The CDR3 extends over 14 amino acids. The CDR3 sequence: CAISEGVNTGELFF. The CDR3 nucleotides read TGTGCCATCAGTGAAGGAGTGAACACCGGGGAGCTGTTTTTT.

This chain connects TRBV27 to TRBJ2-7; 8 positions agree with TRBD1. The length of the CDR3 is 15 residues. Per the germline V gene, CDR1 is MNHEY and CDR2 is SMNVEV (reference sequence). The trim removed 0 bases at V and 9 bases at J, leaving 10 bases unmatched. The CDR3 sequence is CASSLSMGTGFGQYF. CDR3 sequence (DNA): TGTGCCAGCAGTTTATCAATGGGGACAGGTTTCGGGCAGTACTTC.

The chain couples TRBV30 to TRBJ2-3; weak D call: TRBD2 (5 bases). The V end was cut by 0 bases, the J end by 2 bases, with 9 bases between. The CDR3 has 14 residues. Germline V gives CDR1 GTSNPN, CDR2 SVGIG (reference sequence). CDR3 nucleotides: TGTGCCTGGAGTGTTGCAGCGGCCACAGATACGCAGTATTTT. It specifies CAWSVAAATDTQYF.